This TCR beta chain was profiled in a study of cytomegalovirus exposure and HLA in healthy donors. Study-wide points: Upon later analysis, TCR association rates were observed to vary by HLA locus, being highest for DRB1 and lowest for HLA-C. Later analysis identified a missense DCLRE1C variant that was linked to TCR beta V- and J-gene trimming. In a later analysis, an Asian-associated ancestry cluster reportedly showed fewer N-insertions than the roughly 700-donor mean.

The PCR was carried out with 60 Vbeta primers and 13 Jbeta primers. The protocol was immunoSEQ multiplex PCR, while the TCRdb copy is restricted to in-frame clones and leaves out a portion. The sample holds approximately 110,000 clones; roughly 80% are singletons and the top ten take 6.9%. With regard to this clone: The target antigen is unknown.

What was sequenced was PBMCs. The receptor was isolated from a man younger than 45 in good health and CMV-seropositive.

CDR3 coding DNA: TGTGCCAGTAGTAGTCGGGGAACTCAGCCCCAGCATTTT. It encodes CASSSRGTQPQHF. This chain joins TRBV19 and TRBJ1-5, with D unresolved. This CDR3 comprises 13 residues. V lost 4 bases to trimming and J lost 6 bases, with 10 bases between them. Germline V CDR1 and CDR2: LNHDA, SQIVND (reference sequence).